A selection of T cell receptor beta chains follows, all from one sample in a study of lymphopenia after photon versus proton radiotherapy. The repertoire was sequenced with immunoSEQ multiplex PCR; TCRdb's copy has only in-frame clones and lacks some. This table has around 160,000 clones, about 88% appearing once. Sequencing was performed on peripheral blood, taken from a patient treated with photon-based radiotherapy. These receptors all stem from a man aged 50-59 years with gastric cancer. Both conserved end residues are part of each CDR3. A D gene is named only where the DNA matches it firmly. Part of the rows lack a size; the others show once, few, many or a class for expanded clones.

j_gene: TRBJ1-4; v_gene: TRBV18; abundance: .; d_gene: .; CDR3nt: TGTGCCAGCTCACCACCCTCCAGGGGTAATGAAAAACTGTTTTTT; CDR3aa: CASSPPSRGNEKLFF
j_gene: TRBJ1-1; v_gene: TRBV18; abundance: .; d_gene: TRBD1; CDR3nt: TGTGCCAGCTCAAAGACAGGGGACACTGAAGCTTTCTTT; CDR3aa: CASSKTGDTEAFF
j_gene: TRBJ1-1; v_gene: TRBV7-3; abundance: once; d_gene: TRBD1; CDR3nt: TGTGCCAGCAGCTTGGACAGGGCTGACACTGAAGCTTTCTTT; CDR3aa: CASSLDRADTEAFF
j_gene: TRBJ2-7; v_gene: TRBV13; abundance: .; d_gene: .; CDR3nt: TGTGCCAGCAGCATCCGCTCCTACGAGCAGTACTTC; CDR3aa: CASSIRSYEQYF
j_gene: TRBJ2-7; v_gene: TRBV7-9; abundance: .; d_gene: TRBD2; CDR3nt: TGTGCCAGCAGCTTCACTAGCGGACTCTCCTACGAGCAGTACTTC; CDR3aa: CASSFTSGLSYEQYF
j_gene: TRBJ2-7; v_gene: TRBV7-8; abundance: .; d_gene: TRBD1; CDR3nt: TGTGCCAGCAGCCCGGACAGGGGAGGGAACTACGAGCAGTACTTC; CDR3aa: CASSPDRGGNYEQYF
j_gene: TRBJ2-1; v_gene: TRBV5-1; abundance: .; d_gene: TRBD2; CDR3nt: TGCGCCAGCAGCGTAGGGGGGACTAGCGGAGACAATGAGCAGTTCTTC; CDR3aa: CASSVGGTSGDNEQFF
j_gene: TRBJ2-3; v_gene: TRBV30; abundance: .; d_gene: .; CDR3nt: TGTGCCTGGGATTATGGCACAGATACGCAGTATTTT; CDR3aa: CAWDYGTDTQYF
j_gene: TRBJ1-2; v_gene: TRBV6-4; abundance: .; d_gene: .; CDR3nt: TGTGCCAGCAGTGAATCGGTCGGAAACTATGGCTACACCTTC; CDR3aa: CASSESVGNYGYTF
j_gene: TRBJ2-3; v_gene: TRBV7-2; abundance: .; d_gene: .; CDR3nt: TGTGCCAGCAGCTCGGGCCCCACGGCGGATACGCAGTATTTT; CDR3aa: CASSSGPTADTQYF
j_gene: TRBJ2-3; v_gene: TRBV2; abundance: .; d_gene: .; CDR3nt: TGTGCCTCCAAGGAGGGCCGAGATACGCAGTATTTT; CDR3aa: CASKEGRDTQYF
j_gene: TRBJ2-1; v_gene: TRBV9; abundance: .; d_gene: TRBD2; CDR3nt: TGTGCCAGCAGCGTAGTCGGGACTAGCGGATACATCTCCTACAATGAGCAGTTCTTC; CDR3aa: CASSVVGTSGYISYNEQFF
j_gene: TRBJ2-3; v_gene: TRBV2; abundance: .; d_gene: .; CDR3nt: TGTGCCAGCGGTAGACAAGAAATTTCCTCCACAGATACGCAGTATTTT; CDR3aa: CASGRQEISSTDTQYF
j_gene: TRBJ1-1; v_gene: TRBV19; abundance: .; d_gene: .; CDR3nt: TGTGCCAGTAGCATGGTGGGGATGAACACTGAAGCTTTCTTT; CDR3aa: CASSMVGMNTEAFF
j_gene: TRBJ1-5; v_gene: TRBV6-1; abundance: .; d_gene: .; CDR3nt: TGTGCCAGCAGGGAATGGAGGGGGATCAATCAGCCCCAGCATTTT; CDR3aa: CASREWRGINQPQHF
j_gene: TRBJ2-7; v_gene: TRBV6-5; abundance: .; d_gene: .; CDR3nt: TGTGCCAGCAGTAACCGGGCAGCAGGTTCCTACGAGCAGTACTTC; CDR3aa: CASSNRAAGSYEQYF
j_gene: TRBJ1-1; v_gene: TRBV27; abundance: .; d_gene: .; CDR3nt: TGTGCCAGCCAGTGGGGGCCCGAGACTGAAGCTTTCTTT; CDR3aa: CASQWGPETEAFF
j_gene: TRBJ1-5; v_gene: TRBV19; abundance: once; d_gene: .; CDR3nt: TGTGCCAGTAGTAATTCGGGGGCCTCCAATCAGCCCCAGCATTTT; CDR3aa: CASSNSGASNQPQHF
j_gene: TRBJ1-2; v_gene: TRBV7-9; abundance: .; d_gene: .; CDR3nt: TGTGCCAGCAGCCCGGGGGTCTATGGCTACACCTTC; CDR3aa: CASSPGVYGYTF
j_gene: TRBJ1-5; v_gene: TRBV5-1; abundance: once; d_gene: .; CDR3nt: TGCGCCAGCAGCTTGGGGAGCAATCAGCCCCAGCATTTT; CDR3aa: CASSLGSNQPQHF
j_gene: TRBJ2-4; v_gene: TRBV9; abundance: .; d_gene: TRBD2; CDR3nt: TGTGCCAGCAGCGTTGGACTAGCGGGAGGGCTTGAAAACATTCAGTACTTC; CDR3aa: CASSVGLAGGLENIQYF
j_gene: TRBJ2-1; v_gene: TRBV11-2; abundance: .; d_gene: .; CDR3nt: TGTGCCAGCAGCTTAGAGTCCTACAATGAGCAGTTCTTC; CDR3aa: CASSLESYNEQFF
j_gene: TRBJ1-3; v_gene: TRBV9; abundance: .; d_gene: .; CDR3nt: TGTGCCAGCAGCGTGGGGGTTCGGGGAAACACCATATATTTT; CDR3aa: CASSVGVRGNTIYF
j_gene: TRBJ2-5; v_gene: TRBV28; abundance: .; d_gene: .; CDR3nt: TGTGCCAGCACCGACGTGAACAAACCAGAGACCCAGTACTTC; CDR3aa: CASTDVNKPETQYF
j_gene: TRBJ2-3; v_gene: TRBV9; abundance: .; d_gene: TRBD2; CDR3nt: TGTGCCAGCCAGGGTCTAGCGGGAGATACGCAGTATTTT; CDR3aa: CASQGLAGDTQYF
j_gene: TRBJ2-7; v_gene: TRBV9; abundance: .; d_gene: .; CDR3nt: TGTGCCAGCAGCGTGGGGGACGGTACCTACGAGCAGTACTTC; CDR3aa: CASSVGDGTYEQYF
j_gene: TRBJ1-4; v_gene: TRBV2; abundance: .; d_gene: .; CDR3nt: TGTGCCAGCGGGCCGGGCAGGGTCCATGAAAAACTGTTTTTT; CDR3aa: CASGPGRVHEKLFF